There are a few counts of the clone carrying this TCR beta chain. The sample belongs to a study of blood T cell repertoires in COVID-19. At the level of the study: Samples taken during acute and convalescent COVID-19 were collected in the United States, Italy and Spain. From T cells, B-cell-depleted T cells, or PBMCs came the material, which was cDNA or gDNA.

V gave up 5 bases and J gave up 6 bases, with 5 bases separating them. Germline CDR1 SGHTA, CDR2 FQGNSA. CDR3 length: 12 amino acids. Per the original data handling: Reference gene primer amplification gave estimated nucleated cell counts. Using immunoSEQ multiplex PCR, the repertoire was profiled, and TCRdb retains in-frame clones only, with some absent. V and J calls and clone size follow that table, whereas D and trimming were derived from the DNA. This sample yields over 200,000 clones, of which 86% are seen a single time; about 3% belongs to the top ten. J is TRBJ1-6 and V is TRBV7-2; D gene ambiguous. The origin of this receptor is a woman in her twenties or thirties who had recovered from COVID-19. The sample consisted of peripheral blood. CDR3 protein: CASSRRNSPLHF. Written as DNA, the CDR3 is TGTGCCAGCAGCCGTCGTAATTCACCCCTCCACTTT.